A selection of T cell receptor beta chains follows, all from one sample in a study of T cell repertoires in cytomegalovirus infection. MiXCR, run by TCRdb on the reads, gives a single entry per CDR3 protein. This sample has around 900,000 distinct CDR3 sequences, with more than 25% found just once. Antigens of these TCRs are unknown. This sample comprised cultured CD8+ T cells from PBMCs, obtained from culture after CMV antigen stimulation. The origin of the receptors is a human donor in good health (CMV status not recorded). Some clones in this sample may be carry-over from other donors' samples. CDR3s include the opening cysteine and the closing phenylalanine or tryptophan. The D gene is left open where the match is weak. Rows give clone size only sometimes, using once, few, many, or a class for an expanded clone.

clone size	V gene	J gene	D gene	CDR3 DNA	CDR3 protein
many	TRBV7-8	TRBJ1-1	.	TGTGCCAGCGGAGTGCGGGGCCGAACTGAAGCTTTCTTT	CASGVRGRTEAFF
.	TRBV11-2	TRBJ2-3	TRBD2	TGTGCCAGCACGCTGCTTATGGGGCGGGGGGGCACAGATACGCAGTATTTT	CASTLLMGRGGTDTQYF
few	TRBV6-2/TRBV6-3	TRBJ2-1	.	TGTGCCAGCACCACCGGGACGGAGCAGTTCTTC	CASTTGTEQFF
few	TRBV27	TRBJ1-2	TRBD1	TGTGCCACCCGGACAGGGGGCAATGGCTACACCTTC	CATRTGGNGYTF
.	TRBV15	TRBJ2-2	.	TGTGCCACCAGCAGATCCAGACAGCACACCGGGGAGCTGTTTTTT	CATSRSRQHTGELFF
few	TRBV27	TRBJ2-3	.	TGTGCCAGCAGTTTATCGGAGCCAGATACGCAGTATTTT	CASSLSEPDTQYF
.	TRBV27	TRBJ1-4	.	TGTGCCAGCGGATTCCCGGGACTCTTGTATGAAAAACTGTTTTTT	CASGFPGLLYEKLFF
.	TRBV6-6	TRBJ2-1	TRBD1	TGTGCCAGCAGTTCCGGACAGGGGGCAGGTAATGAGCAGTTCTTC	CASSSGQGAGNEQFF
.	TRBV19	TRBJ1-3	TRBD1	TGTGCCAGTAGTATAAAGGGGGCGGACACCATATATTTT	CASSIKGADTIYF
.	TRBV7-9	TRBJ1-2	TRBD1	TGTGCCAGCAGCCGGCCGGGACAGGCTAACTATGGCTACACCTTC	CASSRPGQANYGYTF
.	TRBV29-1	TRBJ2-1	.	TGCAGCGTTGAGAGAGACGTATACAATGAGCAGTTCTTC	CSVERDVYNEQFF
few	TRBV10-3	TRBJ2-3	.	TGTGCCATCAAAGGGCATCGGGGAGGAGATACGCAGTATTTT	CAIKGHRGGDTQYF
.	TRBV6-2/TRBV6-3	TRBJ1-2	.	TGTGCCAGCAGTTACTCGACAGCGGGGGATTATGGCTACACCTTC	CASSYSTAGDYGYTF
.	TRBV2	TRBJ1-1	.	TGTGCCAGCAGTCAGGGGTTTGCTTTCTTT	CASSQGFAFF
.	TRBV15	TRBJ1-1	TRBD1	TGTGCCACCAGCAAGGACAGGGGGTACATGAACACTGAAGCTTTCTTT	CATSKDRGYMNTEAFF
.	TRBV7-6	TRBJ1-4	.	TGTGCCAGCAGCTTAGATTACGAAAAACTGTTTTTT	CASSLDYEKLFF
once	TRBV5-1	TRBJ2-3	.	TGCGCCAGCAGCTTGGTGTTGAGCACAGATACGCAGTATTTT	CASSLVLSTDTQYF
once	TRBV19	TRBJ2-1	TRBD1	TGTGCCAGTAGTATCCGAGGGGGCGACTACAATGAGCAGTTCTTC	CASSIRGGDYNEQFF
.	TRBV6-5	TRBJ1-3	.	TGTGCCAGCAGTTACTCCGACCCCCTCCCTGGAAACACCATATATTTT	CASSYSDPLPGNTIYF
few	TRBV9	TRBJ2-5	.	TGTGCCAGCAGCGTCGACGGGCTGGGAGAGACCCAGTACTTC	CASSVDGLGETQYF
few	TRBV7-9	TRBJ2-5	TRBD2	TGTGCCAGCAGCAAGCCCGGGGGGGCCTTTGAGACCCAGTACTTC	CASSKPGGAFETQYF
few	TRBV6-5	TRBJ2-2	.	TGTGCCAGCAGTTACTCGTCAGCGGTCGCCGGGGAGCTGTTTTTT	CASSYSSAVAGELFF
few	TRBV6-6	TRBJ1-5	TRBD1	TGTGCCAGCACCTCCAGGGGGATTTATAGCAATCAGCCCCAGCATTTT	CASTSRGIYSNQPQHF
.	TRBV5-4	TRBJ2-2	.	TGTGCCAGCAGCTTGAGCCCGGAAAACACCGGGGAGCTGTTTTTT	CASSLSPENTGELFF
many	TRBV7-8	TRBJ1-5	TRBD1	TGTGCCAGCAGCTTATGGGACAGGGGAAAAAGCAATCAGCCCCAGCATTTT	CASSLWDRGKSNQPQHF
.	TRBV5-8	TRBJ2-7	TRBD1	TGTGCCAGCAGCTTGACAGGGGGCAGCTCCTACGAGCAGTACTTC	CASSLTGGSSYEQYF
many	TRBV7-8	TRBJ2-7	.	TGTGCCAGCAGCTTATTGGGTGATGGCGGGGAACTCTCCTACGAGCAGTACTTC	CASSLLGDGGELSYEQYF
.	TRBV12-3/TRBV12-4	TRBJ2-1	TRBD2	TGTGCCAGCAGTCCCGGGACTAGCGGGGGTTACTACAATGAGCAGTTCTTC	CASSPGTSGGYYNEQFF
.	TRBV4-3	TRBJ2-1	TRBD2	TGCGCCAGCAGCCCGGGACTAGCGGGAAACAATGAGCAGTTCTTC	CASSPGLAGNNEQFF
many	TRBV7-9	TRBJ1-3	.	TGTGCCAGCAGCTTAGGCAGCTCTGGAAACACCATATATTTT	CASSLGSSGNTIYF
few	TRBV18	TRBJ1-6	.	TGTGCCAGCTCACCACCTGTAGGCCGGTCACCCCTCCACTTT	CASSPPVGRSPLHF
few	TRBV19	TRBJ1-1	.	TGTGCCAGTAGTATTAGGGTAGGGGCCCTGAACACTGAAGCTTTCTTT	CASSIRVGALNTEAFF
few	TRBV7-6	TRBJ1-2	TRBD1	TGTGCCAGCAGCCTCAACAGGGGAAGAAACTATGGCTACACCTTC	CASSLNRGRNYGYTF
.	TRBV24-1	TRBJ2-1	.	TGTGCCACCAGTGCCCTGGACTCCCTGAGCTCCTACAATGAGCAGTTCTTC	CATSALDSLSSYNEQFF
.	TRBV6-1	TRBJ2-1	TRBD2	TGTGCCAGCAGCCCTTGGGAGGGATCTAAGAATGAGCAGTTCTTC	CASSPWEGSKNEQFF
.	TRBV6-2/TRBV6-3	TRBJ2-2	TRBD2	TGTGCCAGCAGTTACCCGACTGACCCTAGCGGGGGGGCAACCGGGGAGCTGTTTTTT	CASSYPTDPSGGATGELFF
.	TRBV7-9	TRBJ1-3	TRBD1	TGTGCCAGCAGCCCACAGGGGCCCCCCGGGAACACCATATATTTT	CASSPQGPPGNTIYF